The 23 T cell receptor beta chains listed next were all sequenced from one sample in a study of cytomegalovirus exposure and HLA in healthy donors. Produced via immunoSEQ multiplex PCR; TCRdb's table is partial and in-frame only. The table records under 300,000 clones, approximately 86% of them present only once. Material: PBMCs. These receptors were taken from a young woman in good health and CMV-seropositive.

This clone showed up just a few times. This chain uses TRBV7-3 with TRBJ2-1, with TRBD2 identical over 8 bases. Germline values: CDR1 SGHTA, CDR2 FQGTGA. There are 14 residues in the CDR3. J gave up 8 bases and V 0 bases, and 3 bases lay outside the gene matches. This CDR3 is CASSLTSGIDEQFF. In nucleotides, the CDR3 is TGTGCCAGCAGCTTAACTAGCGGGATCGATGAGCAGTTCTTC.

This clone was seen a handful of times. V gene TRBV15 combines with J gene TRBJ1-2; 9 bases map to TRBD1. CDR3 size: 17 residues. Per germline, CDR1 LNHNV and CDR2 YYDKDF (reference sequence). V was pared by 5 bases and J by 4 bases, with 14 bases of the junction left unmatched. The CDR3 nucleotides are TGTGCCACCAGCCGAGCTAGGGACAGGGCTGAGATCTATGGCTACACCTTC. It specifies CATSRARDRAEIYGYTF.

The V call is TRBV5-1, the J call TRBJ1-3, with 9 bases matching TRBD1. The ends lost 4 bases at V and 0 bases at J; junction bases unmatched: 8. From germline, CDR1 is SGHRS and CDR2 YFSETQ. The CDR3 covers 17 residues. The CDR3 protein is CASSEGQGFISGNTIYF. CDR3 sequence (DNA): TGCGCCAGCAGCGAGGGACAGGGTTTTATCTCTGGAAACACCATATATTTT.

This clone was seen once. The chain links TRBV7-2 to TRBJ1-2; D is uncertain. CDR1 and CDR2 (germline): SGHTA, FQGNSA. CDR3 size: 12 residues. V was cut by 5 bases and J by 8 bases, with 12 bases left in between. The DNA for the CDR3 is TGTGCCAGCAGCACGTCGGGAGGAGGCTACACCTTC. Amino acid sequence: CASSTSGGGYTF.

The chain joins TRBV19 to TRBJ2-5; possibly TRBD1 for D (5 bases). There are 13 residues in the CDR3. V was pared by 3 bases and J by 2 bases, with 7 bases between. Germline V lookup: CDR1 LNHDA, CDR2 SQIVND (reference sequence). CDR3: CASSINRQETQYF. As DNA, the CDR3 is TGTGCCAGTAGTATCAACAGGCAAGAGACCCAGTACTTC.

V is TRBV5-1 and J is TRBJ1-1; D may be TRBD1 (5 bases). Germline V CDR1 and CDR2: SGHRS, YFSETQ. V was clipped by 0 bases and J by 5 bases, with 8 bases between them. This CDR3 is 13 amino acids long. In DNA form, the CDR3 reads TGCGCCAGCAGCTTGGAAGGGGCAACTGAAGCTTTCTTT. It is translated as CASSLEGATEAFF. The full variable domain, its missing parts supplied by reference TRBV5-1 and TRBJ1-1, is KAGVTQTPRYLIKTRGQQVTLSCSPISGHRSVSWYQQTPGQGLQFLFEYFSETQRNKGNFPGRFSGRQFSNSRSEMNVSTLELGDSALYLCASSLEGATEAFFGQGTRLTVV.

This chain uses TRBV6-1 with TRBJ2-7; D is ambiguous. This CDR3 is built from 13 residues. Trimming left V 2 bases short and J 0 bases short, with 5 bases between. Germline CDR1 reads MNHNS; CDR2 reads SASEGT. DNA for the CDR3: TGTGCCAGCAGTGAATGGAGCTCCTACGAGCAGTACTTC. Its protein product is CASSEWSSYEQYF.

The V call is TRBV27, the J call TRBJ2-1; 7 bases line up with TRBD2. This CDR3 comprises 16 residues. The V and J ends lost 6 bases and 2 bases, in that order; junction bases with no gene match: 10. Germline CDR1 is MNHEY and CDR2 is SMNVEV (reference sequence). As DNA, the CDR3 is TGTGCCAGCAGAACTATGCGGGGGAAGACCTACAATGAGCAGTTCTTC. Amino acids: CASRTMRGKTYNEQFF.

V and J are TRBV27 and TRBJ2-7, with 11 bases lining up with TRBD2. V was clipped by 6 bases and J by 0 bases; unmatched bases: 7. Per germline, CDR1 MNHEY and CDR2 SMNVEV (reference sequence). The CDR3 totals 16 residues. CDR3 loop: CASSANLAGGSYEQYF. CDR3 nucleotides: TGTGCCAGCAGCGCCAACCTAGCGGGAGGCTCCTACGAGCAGTACTTC.

This chain connects TRBV5-1 to TRBJ2-5; 9 bases map to TRBD1. The CDR3 has 14 amino acids. V lost 4 bases and J lost 7; bases outside the gene matches: 8. Germline V gene lookup returns CDR1 SGHRS and CDR2 YFSETQ. The CDR3 DNA reads TGCGCCAGCAGCCCCGGGCAACAGGGGGCGACCCAGTACTTC. This encodes CASSPGQQGATQYF.

The J gene is TRBJ2-5, the V gene TRBV4-2, with TRBD2 matching 7 bases. V dropped 1 base and J dropped 3; count of bases not matched to a gene: 8. Germline V gives CDR1 LGHNA, CDR2 YNFKEQ. This CDR3 region has 16 residues. CDR3 protein: CASSQGRGKQEETQYF. CDR3 coding DNA: TGTGCCAGCAGCCAAGGGCGGGGGAAGCAAGAAGAGACCCAGTACTTC.

The rearrangement links TRBV4-2 to TRBJ2-7; 10 positions match TRBD2. V lost 0 bases to trimming and J lost 3 bases; unmatched junction nucleotides: 11. CDR3 length equals 18 residues. CDR1 is LGHNA, CDR2 YNFKEQ, per germline. The CDR3 is CASSQDPSGRAYHYEQYF. In DNA, the CDR3 is TGTGCCAGCAGCCAAGATCCTAGCGGGAGAGCCTACCACTACGAGCAGTACTTC.

The V call is TRBV27, the J call TRBJ2-1; no reliable D call. Germline V gives CDR1 MNHEY, CDR2 SMNVEV (reference sequence). This CDR3 has 11 residues. V lost 7 bases to trimming and J lost 7 bases, with 8 bases between them. The CDR3 is CASNTGNEQFF. In DNA form, the CDR3 reads TGTGCCAGCAACACGGGTAATGAGCAGTTCTTC.

Only one count was recorded for this clone. The J gene is TRBJ2-1, the V gene TRBV27, with 10 bases lining up with TRBD2. The germline V gene has CDR1 MNHEY and CDR2 SMNVEV (reference sequence). The CDR3 sequence is 15 residues long. V was clipped by 6 bases and J by 3 bases; unmatched bases: 5. CDR3 sequence reads: CASSPRTSGYNEQFF. Here the CDR3 DNA reads TGTGCCAGCAGCCCGCGGACTAGCGGCTACAATGAGCAGTTCTTC.

The chain recombines TRBV9 with TRBJ1-4; TRBD1 agrees at 9 bases. The V gene end was trimmed by 2 bases and the J gene end by 3 bases; junction bases not matched to a gene: 5. The V gene's germline CDR1 is SGDLS and CDR2 YYNGEE. There are 16 residues in the CDR3. CDR3 DNA sequence: TGTGCCAGCAGCGTCAAACAGGGGGCTTCTAATGAAAAACTGTTTTTT. Translation gives CASSVKQGASNEKLFF.

This clone occurred once. The chain carries TRBV12-5 and TRBJ2-1; 7 nucleotides agree with TRBD1. Per the germline V gene, CDR1 is LGHNT and CDR2 is FRNRAP. J was trimmed by 12 bases and V by 1 base; bases with no gene match: 12. The CDR3 is 15 amino acids. CDR3 amino acids: CASGLEGQRPMGQFF. The DNA of the CDR3 is TGTGCTAGTGGTTTGGAGGGACAGCGCCCGATGGGGCAGTTCTTC.

The chain has TRBV15 and TRBJ2-7; no clear D. CDR1 is LNHNV, CDR2 YYDKDF, per germline (reference sequence). V gave up 0 bases and J gave up 2 bases, with 11 bases separating them. This CDR3 contains 15 residues. For the CDR3, the DNA is TGTGCCACCAGCAGAGATCGTACCAGAACCTACGAGCAGTACTTC. It encodes CATSRDRTRTYEQYF.

To note about this clone: At the DNA level, this CDR3 is encoded by other sequences in the same sample as well. This chain joins TRBV27 and TRBJ1-1; 7 bases map to TRBD1. The CDR3 has 12 amino acids. From germline, CDR1 is MNHEY and CDR2 SMNVEV (reference sequence). The V and J ends lost 5 bases and 6 bases, in that order; junction bases with no gene match: 3. In DNA form, the CDR3 reads TGTGCCAGCAGTCTTACAGGGGCTGAAGCTTTCTTT. It specifies CASSLTGAEAFF.

The chain joins TRBV7-2 to TRBJ2-3, with 7 bases aligning to TRBD1. The J segment lost 0 bases and the V segment lost 5 bases, leaving 5 bases of the junction unmatched. The length of the CDR3 is 15 residues. The germline V gene encodes CDR1 SGHTA and CDR2 FQGNSA. The CDR3 region is CASSLTGVSTDTQYF. The CDR3 bases are TGTGCCAGCAGCCTCACAGGGGTCAGCACAGATACGCAGTATTTT.

This clone was observed a single time. This chain uses TRBV13 with TRBJ2-2, with D perhaps matching TRBD1 (5 bases). The V end was cut by 6 bases, the J end by 2 bases, with 16 bases between. CDR3 size: 16 residues. Germline V CDR1 and CDR2: PRHDT, FYEKMQ (reference sequence). The CDR3 sequence: CASRAGSFTNTGELFF. The CDR3 DNA reads as TGTGCCAGCAGGGCAGGGTCCTTTACTAACACCGGGGAGCTGTTTTTT.

This chain uses TRBV2 with TRBJ1-5; 11 nucleotides match TRBD1. V was clipped by 4 bases and J by 5 bases; unmatched bases: 4. The CDR3 covers 15 residues. From germline, CDR1 is SNHLY and CDR2 FYNNEI. The CDR3: CASSGTGGAYQPQHF. DNA of the CDR3: TGTGCCAGCAGTGGGACAGGGGGCGCTTATCAGCCCCAGCATTTT.

The chain has TRBV4-1 and TRBJ1-5; maybe TRBD1 (6 bases). CDR1 is MGHRA, CDR2 YSYEKL, per germline. The CDR3 covers 13 residues. With 3 bases removed from V and 7 bases from J, the gap between germline ends came to 10 bases. The CDR3 coding sequence is TGCGCCAGCAGCCACACAGGGCCCCAGCCCCAGCATTTT. Translated, it gives CASSHTGPQPQHF.

The chain couples TRBV4-1 to TRBJ1-2; 8 bases agree with TRBD1. CDR3 length: 16 residues. After removal of 3 bases from V and 8 bases from J, the junction contained 14 bases not matched to a gene. The germline V gene has CDR1 MGHRA and CDR2 YSYEKL. The CDR3 loop reads CASSQVGTGVVYGYTF. The CDR3 DNA is TGCGCCAGCAGCCAGGTCGGGACAGGAGTGGTGTACGGCTACACCTTC.